Listed below are T cell receptor beta chains from one sample, sequenced in a study of cytomegalovirus exposure and HLA in healthy donors. Sequencing used immunoSEQ multiplex PCR; TCRdb keeps in-frame clones, though not all of them. The sample shows some 100,000 clones, roughly 82% of them seen only once. The sequencing input was PBMCs. The receptors were sampled from a man between 35 and 55 years old in good health and CMV-seropositive. Both conserved end residues are part of each CDR3. The order of the fields is V gene, CDR3 protein.

v_call: TRBV5-1
cdr3_aa: CASSLTGKTQYF

v_call: TRBV7-9
cdr3_aa: CASSLRELYTGELFF

v_call: TRBV27
cdr3_aa: CASSSRARQGSGYTF

v_call: TRBV11-1
cdr3_aa: CASSLGINTGELFF

v_call: TRBV7-6
cdr3_aa: CASSQWTGGLGFLFF

v_call: TRBV5-6
cdr3_aa: CASSFGQGRYEQYF

v_call: TRBV6-5
cdr3_aa: CASSYSIGSSNYGYTF

v_call: TRBV5-4
cdr3_aa: CASMIQGLNYGYTF

v_call: TRBV6-5
cdr3_aa: CASSKSGQRRGYTF

v_call: TRBV6-5
cdr3_aa: CASSFTQEAPNTEAFF

v_call: TRBV19
cdr3_aa: CASSNRPGTSDFSYEQYF

v_call: TRBV7-8
cdr3_aa: CASSYTGTGSFGYTF

v_call: TRBV7-2
cdr3_aa: CASSLRARTGNGYTF

v_call: TRBV28
cdr3_aa: CASTPPGSEKLFF

v_call: TRBV5-6
cdr3_aa: CASGGQGFSRGYEQYF

v_call: TRBV7-9
cdr3_aa: CASSLAEGQGASNQPQHF

v_call: TRBV9
cdr3_aa: CASSPRTGGVSPLHF

v_call: TRBV7-2
cdr3_aa: CASNRDRTTGTEAFF

v_call: TRBV19
cdr3_aa: CASRLTGATTNEKLFF

v_call: TRBV6-4
cdr3_aa: CASSVEAGLSTDTQYF

v_call: TRBV27
cdr3_aa: CASSGANSNQPQHF

v_call: TRBV7-9
cdr3_aa: CSSSSKGFYEQFF

v_call: TRBV5-8
cdr3_aa: CASSLRRGGSYEQYF

v_call: TRBV7-3
cdr3_aa: CASSFQGRETQYF

v_call: TRBV5-4
cdr3_aa: CASSLDTYEQYF

v_call: TRBV6-5
cdr3_aa: CASSYAGQSYGYTF